Each of the 13 T cell receptor beta chains below was sequenced from the same sample in a study of early T cells in non-severe SARS-CoV-2 infection. TCRdb processed the 5' RACE reads anew with MiXCR; each CDR3 protein has one entry. The sample has around 60,000 distinct CDR3 sequences; over 7.5% are singletons. The sample taken for sequencing was whole blood. The receptors were sampled from an adult who was a healthcare worker with PCR-confirmed SARS-CoV-2 infection or an uninfected control (not recorded which).

This clonotype was recorded at least ten times. V and J are TRBV5-1 and TRBJ2-7, with 9 bases fitting TRBD2. This CDR3 has 15 amino acids. The V and J ends lost 4 bases and 6 bases, in that order; junction bases with no gene match: 11. CDR1 and CDR2 from the germline V gene are SGHRS and YFSETQ. CDR3 protein: CASSPLAGTPSEQYF. The DNA of the CDR3 is TGCGCCAGCAGCCCGCTAGCGGGGACCCCGAGCGAGCAGTACTTC.

Worth noting for this clonotype: One base away lies a much larger clone, so this may be a sequencing read error. The chain employs TRBV7-3 and TRBJ2-3; possible D gene TRBD1, 7 bases. CDR3 length: 17 amino acids. CDR1 and CDR2 (germline): SGHTA, FQGTGA. The CDR3 sequence is CVSSADRPGGGTDTQYF. The CDR3 region has the DNA TGTGTCAGCAGCGCGGACAGGCCCGGAGGGGGCACAGATACGCAGTATTTT.

This chain joins TRBV10-3 and TRBJ1-5, with TRBD1 matching 8 bases. Germline V gene data show CDR1 as ENHRY and CDR2 as SYGVKD. This CDR3 is built from 14 residues. V lost 6 bases and J lost 1; bases outside the gene matches: 2. The chain's CDR3 is CAISRQGSNQPQHF. The CDR3 nucleotides are TGTGCCATCAGCCGACAGGGGAGCAATCAGCCCCAGCATTTT.

This clonotype was counted many times. This sequence joins TRBV4-1 and TRBJ2-7; tentatively, D is TRBD1 (5 bases). There are 13 residues in the CDR3. Germline V gene lookup returns CDR1 MGHRA and CDR2 YSYEKL. The ends were cut back, 1 base at V and 3 bases at J, with 7 bases in the middle. CDR3 protein: CASSQGQYYEQYF. The CDR3 DNA follows: TGCGCCAGCAGCCAAGGACAGTACTACGAGCAGTACTTC.

This clonotype was picked up many times. The J gene is TRBJ2-3, the V gene TRBV7-9; D might be TRBD1 or TRBD2, each matching 5 bases. Trimming removed 1 base from V and 1 base from J, with 6 bases in between. This CDR3 region has 14 residues. Germline CDR1 SEHNR, CDR2 FQNEAQ (reference sequence). The CDR3 sequence: CASSLGDGTDTQYF. The CDR3 nucleotides are TGTGCCAGCAGCTTAGGGGACGGCACAGATACGCAGTATTTT.

This clonotype was detected ten times or more. The V and J genes are TRBV29-1 and TRBJ2-1, with a tentative D call TRBD1 (6 bases). Trimming stripped 5 bases from V and 0 bases from J, with 14 bases between. Germline assignment: CDR1 SQVTM and CDR2 ANQGSEA. This CDR3 spans 15 amino acids. The CDR3 coding sequence is TGCAGCGTTCCGACAGGCCGGGCCTCCTACAATGAGCAGTTCTTC. It yields the protein CSVPTGRASYNEQFF.

A few counts support this clonotype. The J gene is TRBJ1-2, the V gene TRBV7-3; 8 bases fit TRBD1. This CDR3 is 13 amino acids long. The germline V gene encodes CDR1 SGHTA and CDR2 FQGTGA. V dropped 2 bases and J dropped 6; count of bases not matched to a gene: 2. The CDR3 here is CASSLGGQDGYTF. For the CDR3, the DNA is TGTGCCAGCAGCTTAGGGGGACAGGATGGCTACACCTTC. Variable domain in full (rest from reference TRBV7-3 and TRBJ1-2): GAGVSQTPSNKVTEKGKYVELRCDPISGHTALYWYRQSLGQGPEFLIYFQGTGAADDSGLPNDRFFAVRPEGSVSTLKIQRTERGDSAVYLCASSLGGQDGYTFGSGTRLTVV.

The chain couples TRBV12-3 or TRBV12-4 to TRBJ2-1; 8 nucleotides agree with TRBD2. V dropped 7 bases and J dropped 7; count of bases not matched to a gene: 15. CDR3 size: 16 residues. DNA for the CDR3: TGTGCCAGCACCGAATTAGCGGGGAGGGTATATAATGAGCAGTTCTTC. This encodes CASTELAGRVYNEQFF.

This clonotype was seen repeatedly, ten times or more. J is TRBJ2-7 and V is TRBV4-1; 7 bases align to TRBD2. The J segment lost 0 bases and the V segment lost 5 bases, leaving 7 bases of the junction unmatched. CDR3 length equals 15 residues. Per germline, CDR1 MGHRA and CDR2 YSYEKL. The CDR3 is CASSNTAGSSYEQYF. In nucleotides, the CDR3 is TGCGCCAGCAGCAATACAGCGGGGAGCTCCTACGAGCAGTACTTC.

In DNA form, the CDR3 reads TGTGCCAGCTCCCCTACCGGGGGCGGAGGACATGGGGCTTTCTTT. Translating gives CASSPTGGGGHGAFF. The chain couples TRBV18 to TRBJ1-1; maybe TRBD1 (6 bases). The germline V gene encodes CDR1 KGHSH and CDR2 LQKENI. Trimming removed 6 bases from V and 11 bases from J, with 25 bases in between. This CDR3 has 15 residues. Complete variable domain (other parts from reference TRBV18 and TRBJ1-1): NAGVMQNPRHLVRRRGQEARLRCSPMKGHSHVYWYRQLPEEGLKFMVYLQKENIIDESGMPKERFSAEFPKEGPSILRIQQVVRGDSAAYFCASSPTGGGGHGAFFGQGTRLTVV.

This clonotype was seen many times. This chain uses TRBV20-1 with TRBJ1-1; tentative D call: TRBD1 (6 bases). CDR1 is DFQATT, CDR2 SNEGSKA, per germline (reference sequence). V lost 0 bases, J lost 0 bases, and 14 bases lay in between. The CDR3 contains 16 residues. In nucleotides, the CDR3 is TGCAGTGCTAGAGATGCCTTAGGGGGAATGAACACTGAAGCTTTCTTT. Its translation is CSARDALGGMNTEAFF.

This clonotype was recorded at least ten times. The J gene is TRBJ1-1, the V gene TRBV19; D gene unclear. Trimming took 7 bases from V and 0 from J, leaving 15 bases between them. Germline-derived CDR1 and CDR2 are LNHDA and SQIVND (reference sequence). CDR3 size: 15 residues. The CDR3, as DNA: TGTGCCAGTACGTTAGGGTTTGGAATGAACACTGAAGCTTTCTTT. It yields the protein CASTLGFGMNTEAFF.

This clonotype was picked up many times. The genes are TRBV20-1 and TRBJ2-7; D perhaps matches TRBD2 (5 bases). Germline V gene data show CDR1 as DFQATT and CDR2 as SNEGSKA (reference sequence). The CDR3 runs 14 residues. Trimming pared 1 base from V and 6 bases from J, leaving 16 bases between. The CDR3 sequence: CSARVDQLRGEQYF. The CDR3 DNA is TGCAGTGCTAGAGTTGACCAATTACGGGGCGAGCAGTACTTC.